This T cell receptor (beta chain) was documented in a study of post-analysis software for immune sequencing data. Study at large: The courses of disease that were included comprised relapsing-remitting, secondary progressive and progressive-relapsing multiple sclerosis. Study-wide points: Batch-mates among the samples co-clustered strongly by F measure. Controls had lower frequencies than patients of about 5 TRBV segments, which included TRBV5-6, TRBV5-1 and TRBV20-1. Controls significantly exceeded multiple sclerosis patients in normalized Chao1 diversity.

Libraries were made from TCR beta cDNA, and they carried unique molecular identifiers. Once about 0.9 to 11 million T cells were used, about 510,000 cDNA molecules resulted. A single record per CDR3 protein comes from TCRdb applying MiXCR to the PCR reads. Of 600,000 to 700,000 distinct CDR3 sequences in the sample, 59% were seen once. V lost 0 bases and J lost 4, with 13 bases in between. Germline CDR1 is DFQATT and CDR2 is SNEGSKA (reference sequence). This CDR3 is 15 amino acids long. This clonotype was detected a few times. Antigen unknown. The sequenced material came from blood. The chain joins TRBV20-1 to TRBJ2-1; D is uncertain. The clonotype originates from a girl aged 2 to 10 with multiple sclerosis. Here the CDR3 DNA reads TGCAGTGCTAGAGAAAGGCCCACGGCTTACAATGAGCAGTTCTTC. This gives the protein CSARERPTAYNEQFF.